Below, one T cell receptor (beta chain) is given with its context. Its target is unknown. The sample originates from a study of read filtering for tumor transcriptome and immune sequencing. From approximately 430 ng of RNA, a library with molecular barcoded alpha/delta and beta/gamma adaptors was made. TCRdb fed the reads into MiXCR, producing one record per CDR3 protein. The table has tens of thousands of distinct CDR3 sequences, more than 11% seen once. Trimming left V 4 bases short and J 5 bases short, with 13 bases between. The germline CDR1 and CDR2 sequences are SGHRS and YFSETQ. The CDR3 is made up of 14 amino acids. Study-level findings and limits: Single-read clonotypes: around 81% of IR-seq clonotypes (roughly 4% of reads), about 70% of RNA-seq clonotypes (nearly 45% of reads). Even smaller IR-seq throughput identified most shared clonotypes.

V gene TRBV5-1 combines with J gene TRBJ2-1, with D maybe TRBD2 (6 bases). Sequenced material: a population of CD138-negative cells sorted from bone marrow. This TCR was recovered from a donor at least 40 years old with multiple myeloma. CDR3 residues: CASSHSGVHNEQFF. CDR3 in DNA: TGCGCCAGCAGCCATAGCGGAGTCCACAATGAGCAGTTCTTC.